One TCR beta chain is described in this entry. As yet, its antigen is unknown. Germline assignment: CDR1 SGDLS and CDR2 YYNGEE. CDR3 length: 14 residues. Each donor supplied around 2.5 ml of blood. TCR libraries each used about 4,000 ng of total RNA. No DNA is given; TCRdb re-called the 5' RACE reads and lists each CDR3 protein once. This repertoire comprises around 220,000 distinct CDR3 sequences; its ten largest clones make up 7.5% to 9.5%. The source of the sample is a study of monozygotic twins with inflammatory bowel disease. Study-wide points: Twin concordance left repertoire similarity unchanged, with limited power a possible explanation for this lack of difference. What may have added variability to patient repertoires is that immunosuppressive treatments differed.

This sequence originates from a human donor with ulcerative colitis or Crohn's disease, or a healthy co-twin of an affected twin (not recorded which). Sample: blood. This sequence joins TRBV9 and TRBJ1-1; with no DNA, the TCRdb D assignment of TRBD1 cannot be verified. CDR3 region: CASSVQGMNTEAFF. Using reference TRBV9 and TRBJ1-1 for the parts outside the CDR3, the full variable domain is DSGVTQTPKHLITATGQRVTLRCSPRSGDLSVYWYQQSLDQGLQFLIQYYNGEERAKGNILERFSAQQFPDLHSELNLSSLELGDSALYFCASSVQGMNTEAFFGQGTRLTVV.